The 22 T cell receptor beta chains given below trace back to one sample, sequenced in a study of T cell changes during pregnancy in multiple sclerosis. Clones were sequenced by immunoSEQ multiplex PCR, and TCRdb holds only the in-frame ones, with some missing. Of 35,000 to 45,000 clones in the sample, approximately 90% were seen once. Here the sequenced sample was CD4+ T cells from peripheral blood mononuclear cells, taken after pregnancy. Source of these receptors: a female donor with multiple sclerosis, enrolled in a pregnancy study.

This chain joins TRBV29-1 and TRBJ1-1; D is perhaps TRBD1 (5 bases). Germline V gives CDR1 SQVTM, CDR2 ANQGSEA. The germline V and J ends were trimmed by 6 bases and 3 bases, with 17 bases remaining between them. CDR3 length equals 14 residues. CDR3 sequence (DNA): TGCAGCGTGGTCTCAGGGAATTACCACACTGAAGCTTTCTTT. Translated: CSVVSGNYHTEAFF.

The V gene is TRBV20-1, the J gene TRBJ1-2, with D maybe TRBD1 (5 bases). CDR3 length: 11 amino acids. Per germline, CDR1 DFQATT and CDR2 SNEGSKA (reference sequence). CDR3 amino acids: CRTKGYYGYTF. The CDR3 DNA sequence: TGCAGGACGAAGGGGTACTATGGCTACACCTTC.

This clone was counted between two and nine times. V is TRBV19 and J is TRBJ1-3, with a weak D call TRBD1 (5 bases). Trimming pared 5 bases from V and 2 bases from J, leaving 10 bases between. The CDR3 totals 14 residues. Per the germline V gene, CDR1 is LNHDA and CDR2 is SQIVND (reference sequence). CDR3 in DNA: TGTGCCAGTAGTCTCAGGGAAGCTGGAAACACCATATATTTT. Translated: CASSLREAGNTIYF.

This chain links TRBV5-1 with TRBJ1-4; no reliable D call. This CDR3 spans 13 amino acids. Per the germline V gene, CDR1 is SGHRS and CDR2 is YFSETQ. V was cut by 5 bases and J by 5 bases, with 10 bases left in between. CDR3 coding DNA: TGCGCCAGCAGGTCGGGAGACAATGAAAAACTGTTTTTT. It encodes CASRSGDNEKLFF.

The chain couples TRBV2 to TRBJ2-7; D perhaps matches TRBD2 (5 bases). V lost 11 bases, J lost 6 bases, and 20 bases lay in between. Per the germline V gene, CDR1 is SNHLY and CDR2 is FYNNEI. The CDR3 length is 13 residues. In nucleotides, the CDR3 is TGTGCCTCCGTTTCCCCTCAGAGGGTCGAGCAGTACTTC. This sequence encodes CASVSPQRVEQYF.

This clone has only one observation. The V and J genes are TRBV7-6 and TRBJ2-3; TRBD2 matches 11 bases. Germline CDR1 reads SGHVS; CDR2 reads FNYEAQ. J lost 2 bases, V lost 4 bases, and 5 bases had no gene match. The CDR3 is 16 amino acids. The CDR3: CASSSSLAGATDTQYF. The CDR3 DNA reads TGTGCCAGCAGCTCTTCACTAGCGGGGGCCACAGATACGCAGTATTTT.

In regard to this clone: Compared with germline, one end of the junction differs, possibly owing to a read error. The chain joins TRBV4-1 to TRBJ1-1; TRBD1 aligns across 7 bases. Germline CDR1 reads MGHRA; CDR2 reads YSYEKL. This CDR3 spans 15 amino acids. In nucleotides, the CDR3 is TGCGCCAGCAGCCAAAGGGAGACAGGGAACCCTGAAGCTTTCTTT. Its translation: CASSQRETGNPEAFF.

This clone came up once. The V call is TRBV2, the J call TRBJ1-2, with 7 bases that match TRBD1. The V gene's germline CDR1 is SNHLY and CDR2 FYNNEI. The J segment lost 8 bases and the V segment lost 8 bases, leaving 11 bases of the junction unmatched. There are 13 residues in the CDR3. CDR3 DNA: TGTGCCAGCGGAACAGGGGTTAAGCGGGGCTACACCTTC. Its protein is CASGTGVKRGYTF.

The DNA for the CDR3 is TGTGCCAGCAGCTTCACGAAGGGGGATGAGCAGTTCTTC. Residues: CASSFTKGDEQFF. V is TRBV9 and J is TRBJ2-1; TRBD1 might be the D (6 bases). Germline CDR1 reads SGDLS; CDR2 reads YYNGEE. Trimming removed 4 bases at V and 8 bases at J, with 13 bases between. The CDR3 is made up of 13 amino acids.

To note about this clone: The same CDR3 also results from other DNA sequences found in this sample. The chain carries TRBV7-2 and TRBJ2-5; 7 bases agree with TRBD2. V shed 0 bases, J shed 2 bases, and the junction held 0 bases outside the gene matches. From germline, CDR1 is SGHTA and CDR2 FQGNSA. CDR3 length: 14 residues. Written as DNA, the CDR3 is TGTGCCAGCAGCTTAGCGGGGGGGCAAGAGACCCAGTACTTC. Translated, it gives CASSLAGGQETQYF.

This clone was seen once. The V call is TRBV10-2, the J call TRBJ1-1, with a weak D call TRBD1 (6 bases). Germline CDR1 is WSHSY and CDR2 is SAAADI. The CDR3 is made up of 12 amino acids. V lost 10 bases, J lost 1 base, and 10 bases lay in between. The CDR3 region has the DNA TGCGCCACCCTGACAGGGAACACTGAAGCTTTCTTT. Its protein product is CATLTGNTEAFF.

CDR3 sequence: CASSFPELAGGTDDSGANVLTF. The CDR3 coding sequence is TGTGCCAGCAGCTTTCCCGAACTAGCGGGGGGTACGGATGACTCTGGGGCCAACGTCCTGACTTTC. V and J are TRBV7-4 and TRBJ2-6; 12 positions agree with TRBD2. V gave up 3 bases and J gave up 0 bases; unmatched junction bases: 15. This CDR3 contains 22 residues. Looked up from germline, CDR1 is SGHVT and CDR2 is SQSDAQ. Based on the CDR3 plus reference TRBV7-4 and TRBJ2-6, the full variable domain is GAGVSQSPRYKVAKRGRDVALRCDSISGHVTLYWYRQTLGQGSEVLTYSQSDAQRDKSGRPSGRFSAERPERSVSTLKIQRTEQGDSAVYLCASSFPELAGGTDDSGANVLTFGAGSRLTVL.

This rearrangement joins TRBV7-2 to TRBJ1-4; perhaps TRBD1 as D (5 bases). The CDR3 extends over 12 amino acids. V gave up 8 bases and J gave up 14 bases, with 18 bases separating them. Looked up from germline, CDR1 is SGHTA and CDR2 is FQGNSA. The CDR3 DNA sequence: TGTGCCAGCCTATCCCGGGCAGGGCGGCTGTTTTTT. Translation gives CASLSRAGRLFF.

The chain couples TRBV7-2 to TRBJ2-2; D ambiguous. Trimming took 1 base from V and 7 from J, leaving 4 bases between them. The CDR3 is made up of 12 amino acids. CDR1 and CDR2 from the germline V gene are SGHTA and FQGNSA. CDR3 sequence reads: CASSLGLGELFF. DNA of the CDR3: TGTGCCAGCAGCTTAGGGCTCGGGGAGCTGTTTTTT.

The chain employs TRBV6-5 and TRBJ1-2; no clear D gene. Germline V gives CDR1 MNHEY, CDR2 SVGAGI. CDR3 length: 15 amino acids. Trimming stripped 2 bases from V and 7 bases from J, with 17 bases between. The CDR3 here is CASSYGLGGEGGYTF. The CDR3 DNA reads TGTGCCAGCAGTTACGGCCTAGGAGGAGAGGGTGGCTACACCTTC.

CDR3 sequence (DNA): TGTGCCAGTAGTATTGGCCGGGGAGGAAAACTGTTTTTT. This codes for CASSIGRGGKLFF. The rearrangement links TRBV19 to TRBJ1-4, with D unresolved. The V gene's germline CDR1 is LNHDA and CDR2 SQIVND (reference sequence). The V gene lost 3 bases and the J gene lost 10 bases, with 12 bases spanning the gap. The CDR3 has 13 residues.

In this sample, this clone turned up once. The chain links TRBV19 to TRBJ2-5, with D tentatively TRBD1 (6 bases). CDR1 and CDR2 from the germline V gene are LNHDA and SQIVND (reference sequence). This CDR3 has 13 amino acids. Trimming shortened V by 2 bases and J by 2 bases, and 6 bases separated the two germline ends. CDR3 bases: TGTGCCAGTAGTATAAGGGGGCAAGAGACCCAGTACTTC. Translation gives CASSIRGQETQYF.

In its sample, this clone was seen once. This sample includes further DNA sequences coding for the same CDR3. The V gene is TRBV7-9, the J gene TRBJ2-1, with 8 nucleotides matching TRBD2. This CDR3 region has 16 residues. Germline loops: CDR1 SEHNR, CDR2 FQNEAQ (reference sequence). J lost 1 base, V lost 2 bases, and 4 bases had no gene match. In DNA form, the CDR3 reads TGTGCCAGCAGCTTAAGCCTAGCGGGTTCCTACAATGAGCAGTTCTTC. Protein product: CASSLSLAGSYNEQFF.

This chain connects TRBV7-3 to TRBJ2-5, with 11 bases identical to TRBD2. The CDR3 is 15 residues long. The V and J ends lost 5 bases and 3 bases, in that order; junction bases with no gene match: 5. Germline lookup yields CDR1 SGHTA and CDR2 FQGTGA. The CDR3 DNA reads TGTGCCAGCAGCCAAACGGGACTAGCGGAAGAGACCCAGTACTTC. It yields the protein CASSQTGLAEETQYF.

This clone was counted once. The gene calls are TRBV5-4 and TRBJ1-2; D might be TRBD1 (6 bases). Trimming removed 7 bases from V and 4 bases from J, with 14 bases in between. CDR3 length equals 13 residues. Per germline, CDR1 SGHNT and CDR2 YYREEE (reference sequence). The CDR3 reads CASVQGPGYGYTF. Written as DNA, the CDR3 is TGTGCCAGCGTACAGGGTCCTGGCTATGGCTACACCTTC. Full variable domain (rest looked up from reference TRBV5-4 and TRBJ1-2): ETGVTQSPTHLIKTRGQQVTLRCSSQSGHNTVSWYQQALGQGPQFIFQYYREEENGRGNFPPRFSGLQFPNYSSELNVNALELDDSALYLCASVQGPGYGYTFGSGTRLTVV.

The chain carries TRBV28 and TRBJ1-6; 7 bases are a match to TRBD1. This CDR3 spans 15 amino acids. Trimming took 6 bases from V and 8 from J; bases not matched to a gene: 10. Germline lookup yields CDR1 MDHEN and CDR2 SYDVKM. The CDR3 loop is CASSLPDRFYSPLHF. The DNA of the CDR3 is TGTGCCAGCAGCCTTCCGGACAGGTTCTATTCACCCCTCCACTTT.

The DNA for the CDR3 is TGCGCCAGCGGACAAGGACGTAACACTGAAGCTTTCTTT. It is translated as CASGQGRNTEAFF. This chain links TRBV5-1 with TRBJ1-1, with D possibly matching TRBD1 (5 bases). The V and J ends lost 7 bases and 2 bases respectively, with 12 bases between them. The CDR3 runs to 13 residues. Germline V lookup: CDR1 SGHRS, CDR2 YFSETQ.